This T cell receptor (beta chain) was captured by sequencing in a study of neurological immune-mediated disorders. Study-wide findings and caveats: Expansion of TCR clones was greatest in HTLV-1-associated myelopathy and smallest in multiple sclerosis, where it fell below that of healthy controls. TCR-beta repertoires seemed private in all groups, with no expanded CDR3 amino acid sequences shared.

Time point indicated: longitudinal time-point 3. Germline CDR1 reads SGHTA; CDR2 reads FQGNSA. Germline trimming cut 4 bases from V and 8 bases from J; bases unmatched to any gene: 7. The CDR3 runs 14 residues. The cDNA came from 5'RACE with 10-nucleotide random UMIs. TCRdb reprocessed the 5' RACE reads with MiXCR, giving one entry per CDR3 protein. Of about 45,000 distinct CDR3 sequences in the sample, less than 15% were seen once. Concerning this clonotype itself: Its antigen is undetermined.

The sequencing sample was made of PBMCs. The chain employs TRBV7-2 and TRBJ2-5, with 10 bases identical to TRBD2. This TCR came from a man aged 30 to 45 in good health. The CDR3 sequence: CASSSGLAVDTQYF. The CDR3 nucleotides read TGTGCCAGCAGCTCTGGACTAGCGGTAGATACCCAGTACTTC.